The present TCR beta chain was sequenced within a study of cytomegalovirus exposure and HLA in healthy donors. Germline V gene lookup returns CDR1 SGHRS and CDR2 YFSETQ. The CDR3 is made up of 14 amino acids. V trimming: 2 bases; J trimming: 2 bases; junction bases outside the gene matches: 3. Use of 60 Vbeta and 13 Jbeta primers characterized the PCR. Clones were sequenced by immunoSEQ multiplex PCR, and TCRdb holds only the in-frame ones, with some missing. The sample carries approximately 160,000 clones, about 79% recorded once. The gene calls are TRBV5-1 and TRBJ2-7, with TRBD1 identical over 8 bases. The receptor's source is a female donor in good health and CMV-seronegative. The sample consisted of PBMCs. The CDR3 spells CASSFGQGPYEQYF. The CDR3 DNA follows: TGCGCCAGCAGCTTCGGACAGGGTCCCTACGAGCAGTACTTC.